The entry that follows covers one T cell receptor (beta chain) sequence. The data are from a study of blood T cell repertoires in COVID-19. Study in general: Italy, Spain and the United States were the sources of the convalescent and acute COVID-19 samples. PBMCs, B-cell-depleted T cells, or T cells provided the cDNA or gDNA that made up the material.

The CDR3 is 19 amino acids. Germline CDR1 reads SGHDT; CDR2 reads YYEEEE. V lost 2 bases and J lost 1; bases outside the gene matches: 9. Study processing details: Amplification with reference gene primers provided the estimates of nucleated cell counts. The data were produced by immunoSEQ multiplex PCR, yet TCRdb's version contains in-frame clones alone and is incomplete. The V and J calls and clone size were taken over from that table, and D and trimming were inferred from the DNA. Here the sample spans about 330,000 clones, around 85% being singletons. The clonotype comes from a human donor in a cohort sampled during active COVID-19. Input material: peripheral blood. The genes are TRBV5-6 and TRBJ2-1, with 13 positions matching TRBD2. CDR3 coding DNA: TGTGCCAGCAGCTTCCTCCGATCGGGACTAGCGGGGTCCTACAATGAGCAGTTCTTC. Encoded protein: CASSFLRSGLAGSYNEQFF.